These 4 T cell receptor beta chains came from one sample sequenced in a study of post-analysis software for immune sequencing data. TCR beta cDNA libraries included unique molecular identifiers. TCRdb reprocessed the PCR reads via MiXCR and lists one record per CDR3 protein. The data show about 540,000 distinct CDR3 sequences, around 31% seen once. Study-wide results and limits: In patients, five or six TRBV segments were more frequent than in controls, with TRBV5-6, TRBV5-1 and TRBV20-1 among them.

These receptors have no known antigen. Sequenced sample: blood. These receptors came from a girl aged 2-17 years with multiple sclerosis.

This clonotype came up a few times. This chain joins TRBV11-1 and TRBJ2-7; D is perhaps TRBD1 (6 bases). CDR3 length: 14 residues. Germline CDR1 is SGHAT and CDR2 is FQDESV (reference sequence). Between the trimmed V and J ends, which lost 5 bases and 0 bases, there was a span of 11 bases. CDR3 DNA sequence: TGTGCCAGCAGCATGGACAGTACCTCCTACGAGCAGTACTTC. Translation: CASSMDSTSYEQYF.

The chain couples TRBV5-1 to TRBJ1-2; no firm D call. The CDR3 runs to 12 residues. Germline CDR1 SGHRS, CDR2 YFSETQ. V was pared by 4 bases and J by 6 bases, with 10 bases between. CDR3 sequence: CASSRTLDGYTF. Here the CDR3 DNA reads TGCGCCAGCAGCCGCACTTTGGATGGCTACACCTTC.

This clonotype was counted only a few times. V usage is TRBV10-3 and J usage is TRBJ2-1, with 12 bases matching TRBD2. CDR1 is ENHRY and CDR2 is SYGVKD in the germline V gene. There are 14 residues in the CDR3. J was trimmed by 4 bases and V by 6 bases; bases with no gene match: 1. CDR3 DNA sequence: TGTGCCATCAGCGGACTAGCGGGGTACAATGAGCAGTTCTTC. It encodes CAISGLAGYNEQFF.

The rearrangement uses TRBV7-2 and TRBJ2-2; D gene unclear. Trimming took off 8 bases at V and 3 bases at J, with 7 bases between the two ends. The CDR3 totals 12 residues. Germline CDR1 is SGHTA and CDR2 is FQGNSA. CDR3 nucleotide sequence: TGTGCCAGCCGGGTAGACACCGGGGAGCTGTTTTTT. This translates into CASRVDTGELFF.